The next 25 T cell receptor beta chains were all read from a single sample in a study of T-cell reconstitution after alpha-beta-depleted transplantation in children. The TCRbeta library incorporated unique molecular identifiers. TCRdb independently ran MiXCR on the PCR reads; one entry per CDR3 protein. The sample has about 48,000 distinct CDR3 sequences, under 6.5% seen once. This specimen was PBMCs, mostly from graft donor cells, taken 60 days after TCRalphabeta/CD19-depleted stem cell transplant. The receptors were sampled from a female patient between 2 and 10 years old who had a stem cell transplant for aplastic anemia, so the T cells may come from the graft donor.

This clonotype was found many times. The chain joins TRBV5-1 to TRBJ1-2; D is possibly TRBD1 (5 bases). From germline, CDR1 is SGHRS and CDR2 YFSETQ. This CDR3 comprises 16 residues. V was trimmed by 4 bases and J by 4 bases, leaving 20 bases between them. The CDR3 DNA reads as TGCGCCAGCAGCCTAAGCTCAAGGGGTGGAAGCTATGGCTACACCTTC. Translation gives CASSLSSRGGSYGYTF.

This clonotype was seen repeatedly, ten times or more. This chain joins TRBV6-2 or TRBV6-3 and TRBJ1-2; 7 bases fit TRBD1. Trimming at V came to 5 bases and at J to 6 bases, leaving 12 bases not matched to a gene. CDR3 size: 15 residues. Per the germline V gene, CDR1 is MNHEY and CDR2 is SVGEGT. CDR3 DNA sequence: TGTGCCAGCAGTCAACCCCTCGGACAGGCCAATGGCTACACCTTC. Translating gives CASSQPLGQANGYTF.

This clonotype was seen a few times. This chain connects TRBV4-1 to TRBJ1-2, with 9 bases fitting TRBD1. V gave up 4 bases and J gave up 2 bases; unmatched junction bases: 5. The germline gives CDR1 MGHRA, CDR2 YSYEKL. This CDR3 comprises 15 residues. The CDR3 bases are TGCGCCAGCAGCCGAGACGGACAGGGGAACTATGGCTACACCTTC. This encodes CASSRDGQGNYGYTF.

A few counts support this clonotype. The chain links TRBV5-1 to TRBJ1-6, with unresolved D. The V gene's germline CDR1 is SGHRS and CDR2 YFSETQ. The V end was cut by 2 bases, the J end by 6 bases, with 12 bases between. The CDR3 contains 15 residues. CDR3 nucleotide sequence: TGCGCCAGCAGCTTCCTGGGCCTGTTTAATTCACCCCTCCACTTT. Translated, it gives CASSFLGLFNSPLHF. Complete variable domain (other parts from reference TRBV5-1 and TRBJ1-6): KAGVTQTPRYLIKTRGQQVTLSCSPISGHRSVSWYQQTPGQGLQFLFEYFSETQRNKGNFPGRFSGRQFSNSRSEMNVSTLELGDSALYLCASSFLGLFNSPLHFGNGTRLTVT.

This clonotype showed up just a few times. J is TRBJ2-7 and V is TRBV6-2 or TRBV6-3, with D possibly being TRBD1 (6 bases). This CDR3 contains 11 residues. The V end was cut by 8 bases, the J end by 3 bases, with 8 bases between. Germline CDR1 MNHEY, CDR2 SVGEGT. CDR3 sequence: CASRDNYEQYF. The DNA for the CDR3 is TGTGCCAGCCGGGACAACTACGAGCAGTACTTC.

This clonotype turned up a few times. This chain connects TRBV28 to TRBJ2-3; 8 positions agree with TRBD2. The V gene's germline CDR1 is MDHEN and CDR2 SYDVKM. The junction had 10 bases not matched to a gene; V was cut back by 5 bases and J by 6 bases. The CDR3 runs to 15 residues. In nucleotides, the CDR3 is TGTGCCAGCAGTGAAGCGGGGCGGGGGGCGGATACGCAGTATTTT. This encodes CASSEAGRGADTQYF.

This chain connects TRBV7-8 to TRBJ1-2; 8 bases are a match to TRBD1. The CDR3 runs to 17 residues. CDR1 is SGHVS and CDR2 is FQNEAQ in the germline V gene. The V gene end was trimmed by 5 bases and the J gene end by 2 bases; junction bases not matched to a gene: 13. CDR3 in amino acids: CASSPPGQAFRNYGYTF. The CDR3 nucleotides read TGTGCCAGCAGCCCACCGGGACAGGCGTTCCGCAACTATGGCTACACCTTC.

This clonotype was detected ten times or more. The rearrangement links TRBV28 to TRBJ1-1; D might be TRBD1 (5 bases). Germline assignment: CDR1 MDHEN and CDR2 SYDVKM. V gave up 5 bases and J gave up 8 bases, with 15 bases separating them. This CDR3 has 13 amino acids. CDR3 nucleotide sequence: TGTGCCAGCAGTCTTACGATACAGGAGGAAGCTTTCTTT. This gives the protein CASSLTIQEEAFF.

This clonotype was observed many times. The chain uses TRBV6-1 and TRBJ1-1, with D possibly being TRBD1 (5 bases). Germline assignment: CDR1 MNHNS and CDR2 SASEGT. The ends were cut back, 4 bases at V and 8 bases at J, with 14 bases in the middle. The CDR3 extends over 13 amino acids. The CDR3 nucleotides read TGTGCCAGCAGTGCCTTAATGGGGGGGGAAGCTTTCTTT. It yields the protein CASSALMGGEAFF.

The chain joins TRBV7-9 to TRBJ2-1; 10 positions match TRBD1. This CDR3 has 15 amino acids. V trimming: 5 bases; J trimming: 6 bases; junction bases outside the gene matches: 7. Germline V gene data show CDR1 as SEHNR and CDR2 as FQNEAQ (reference sequence). The CDR3 here is CASSPWDRGSNEQFF. In DNA, the CDR3 is TGTGCCAGCAGCCCCTGGGACAGGGGATCCAATGAGCAGTTCTTC.

This clonotype was recorded many times. The chain links TRBV5-6 to TRBJ2-7, with D perhaps TRBD2 (5 bases). Deletions cut 2 bases from V and 2 bases from J, with 14 bases between. In germline, CDR1 is SGHDT, CDR2 YYEEEE. The CDR3 has 15 residues. Here the CDR3 reads CASSLYGSTPYEQYF. The DNA for the CDR3 is TGTGCCAGCAGCTTATATGGGAGTACGCCCTACGAGCAGTACTTC.

This clonotype was seen repeatedly, ten times or more. J is TRBJ2-1 and V is TRBV29-1, with 8 positions matching TRBD2. J was trimmed by 2 bases and V by 8 bases; bases with no gene match: 5. This CDR3 is 13 amino acids long. The germline gives CDR1 SQVTM, CDR2 ANQGSEA. The CDR3 DNA sequence: TGCAGCTCCCGGGAGGGGGCCTACAATGAGCAGTTCTTC. Encoded protein: CSSREGAYNEQFF.

This clonotype was seen only a few times. This chain's CDR3 is CASSLAGAGGHQGETQYF. The DNA of the CDR3 is TGCGCCAGCAGCTTGGCCGGAGCGGGGGGGCATCAGGGGGAGACCCAGTACTTC. The chain joins TRBV5-1 to TRBJ2-5; 10 bases agree with TRBD2. V dropped 0 bases and J dropped 5; count of bases not matched to a gene: 13. The germline CDR1 and CDR2 sequences are SGHRS and YFSETQ. This CDR3 is built from 18 residues.

The rearrangement uses TRBV20-1 and TRBJ1-1; 10 positions match TRBD1. From germline, CDR1 is DFQATT and CDR2 SNEGSKA (reference sequence). The V segment lost 5 bases and the J segment 5 bases; nucleotides outside the gene matches: 8. This CDR3 comprises 14 residues. The CDR3 spells CSAPETGGRTEAFF. CDR3 sequence (DNA): TGCAGTGCTCCAGAGACAGGGGGCCGTACTGAAGCTTTCTTT.

This clonotype was found many times. The chain links TRBV20-1 to TRBJ1-1, with D hard to call. The CDR3 runs 13 residues. V lost 6 bases and J 1 base, leaving 12 bases between the germline ends. The V gene's germline CDR1 is DFQATT and CDR2 SNEGSKA (reference sequence). CDR3 sequence (DNA): TGCAGTGCCGCGGGGAATCCGAACACTGAAGCTTTCTTT. It translates to CSAAGNPNTEAFF.

This clonotype was observed at least ten times. The chain links TRBV6-6 to TRBJ2-3, with TRBD1 matching 8 bases. V gave up 5 bases and J gave up 6 bases; unmatched junction bases: 7. Germline lookup yields CDR1 MNHNY and CDR2 SVGAGI (reference sequence). This CDR3 region has 14 residues. The CDR3 DNA reads TGTGCCAGCAGTACAGGACAGGGCCCCGATACGCAGTATTTT. This sequence encodes CASSTGQGPDTQYF.

This clonotype was picked up many times. The chain joins TRBV12-3 or TRBV12-4 to TRBJ1-4, with 7 bases matching TRBD1. J gave up 4 bases and V 6 bases, and 8 bases lay outside the gene matches. The CDR3 extends over 15 amino acids. CDR3 residues: CASSPTGQHNEKLFF. CDR3 DNA: TGTGCCAGCAGCCCGACGGGACAGCATAATGAAAAACTGTTTTTT.

This clonotype appeared many times. V and J are TRBV20-1 and TRBJ2-7, with 7 bases that match TRBD2. The CDR3 runs to 15 residues. Trimming cost V 0 bases and J 3 bases; bases outside gene matches: 8. Germline CDR1 is DFQATT and CDR2 is SNEGSKA (reference sequence). DNA of the CDR3: TGCAGTGCTAGAGACGTGCTAGCGGTAGTCTACGAGCAGTACTTC. Protein sequence: CSARDVLAVVYEQYF.

The chain carries TRBV20-1 and TRBJ1-5, with 8 positions matching TRBD1. From germline, CDR1 is DFQATT and CDR2 SNEGSKA (reference sequence). The CDR3 is made up of 17 amino acids. With 5 bases clipped from V and 0 bases from J, the junction kept 12 bases outside the gene matches. CDR3 coding DNA: TGCAGTGCTCCAGGGGGCGGGGGGACCTATAGCAATCAGCCCCAGCATTTT. It codes for CSAPGGGGTYSNQPQHF.

This clonotype was counted many times. V is TRBV2 and J is TRBJ2-5; no clear D gene. V was shortened by 1 base and J by 4 bases, with 7 bases between the two germline ends. CDR3 length: 13 amino acids. In germline, CDR1 is SNHLY, CDR2 FYNNEI. The CDR3 protein is CASSEDRVETQYF. The CDR3 nucleotides read TGTGCCAGCAGTGAAGATCGTGTAGAGACCCAGTACTTC.

This clonotype was seen repeatedly, ten times or more. This chain connects TRBV12-3 or TRBV12-4 to TRBJ1-1; 7 positions agree with TRBD1. This CDR3 has 14 amino acids. Trimming at V came to 8 bases and at J to 5 bases, leaving 11 bases not matched to a gene. CDR3 region: CASGYRGEGTEAFF. CDR3 nucleotides: TGTGCCAGCGGCTACAGGGGAGAAGGGACTGAAGCTTTCTTT.

This clonotype came up many times. The J gene is TRBJ2-5, the V gene TRBV6-1; TRBD1 matches at 10 bases. CDR1 and CDR2 (germline): MNHNS, SASEGT. The CDR3 covers 15 residues. The V and J ends lost 5 bases and 1 base, in that order; junction bases with no gene match: 4. For the CDR3, the DNA is TGTGCCAGCAGTCCCCGGGACAGGGGCCAAGAGACCCAGTACTTC. Translating it yields CASSPRDRGQETQYF.

In this sample, this clonotype turned up many times. The chain links TRBV6-1 to TRBJ2-1; 10 nucleotides agree with TRBD1. This CDR3 contains 15 residues. Trimming removed 0 bases from V and 7 bases from J; junction bases left unmatched: 3. The germline V gene encodes CDR1 MNHNS and CDR2 SASEGT. CDR3: CASSEAGQGINEQFF. CDR3 nucleotides: TGTGCCAGCAGTGAAGCGGGACAGGGGATAAATGAGCAGTTCTTC.

This clonotype was observed at least ten times. The V gene is TRBV15, the J gene TRBJ1-5; D not resolved. Germline-derived CDR1 and CDR2 are LNHNV and YYDKDF (reference sequence). The germline V and J ends were trimmed by 3 bases and 4 bases, with 4 bases remaining between them. The CDR3 has 12 amino acids. CDR3: CATSRWNQPQHF. DNA of the CDR3: TGTGCCACCAGCAGGTGGAATCAGCCCCAGCATTTT.

Many counts were recorded for this clonotype. V is TRBV5-8 and J is TRBJ1-5, with D hard to call. The length of the CDR3 is 12 residues. Trimming left V 1 base short and J 4 bases short, with 3 bases between. From germline, CDR1 is SGHTS and CDR2 YDEGEE. CDR3 sequence: CASSLRNQPQHF. For the CDR3, the DNA is TGTGCCAGCAGCTTGAGAAATCAGCCCCAGCATTTT.